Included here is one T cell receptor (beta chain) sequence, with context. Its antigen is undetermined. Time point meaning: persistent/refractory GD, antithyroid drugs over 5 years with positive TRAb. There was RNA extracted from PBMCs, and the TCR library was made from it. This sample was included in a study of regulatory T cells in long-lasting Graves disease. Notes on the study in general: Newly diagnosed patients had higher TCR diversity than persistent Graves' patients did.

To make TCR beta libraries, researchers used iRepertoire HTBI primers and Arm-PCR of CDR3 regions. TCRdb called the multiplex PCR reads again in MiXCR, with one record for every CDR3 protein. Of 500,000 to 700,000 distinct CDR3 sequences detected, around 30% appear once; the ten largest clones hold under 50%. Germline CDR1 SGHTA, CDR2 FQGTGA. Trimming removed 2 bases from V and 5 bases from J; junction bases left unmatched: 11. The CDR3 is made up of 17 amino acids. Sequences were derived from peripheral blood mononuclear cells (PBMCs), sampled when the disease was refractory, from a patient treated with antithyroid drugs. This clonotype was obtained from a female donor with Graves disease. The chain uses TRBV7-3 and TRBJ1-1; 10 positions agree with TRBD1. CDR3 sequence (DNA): TGTGCCAGCAGCTTACTGGGACAGGGGAGCGGGGGAACTGAAGCTTTCTTT. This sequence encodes CASSLLGQGSGGTEAFF.